This T cell receptor (beta chain) is from a study of T cells in Graves' hyperthyroidism and ophthalmopathy. Study overall: Initial diagnosis, before any treatment, was when peripheral blood was collected.

RNA transcripts provided the source from which TCR beta CDR3 regions were amplified. The primer set for the first-round RT-PCR of the TCR CDR3 was HTBI. TCRdb itself ran the multiplex PCR reads through MiXCR, one entry per CDR3 protein. Of about 640,000 distinct CDR3 sequences in the sample, less than 25% were seen once. Findings and limits, study-wide: Researchers report that a 13 V-J model separated ophthalmopathy from stable hyperthyroidism.

The germline V gene has CDR1 LNHDA and CDR2 SQIVND (reference sequence). CDR3 length: 15 residues. The V gene lost 6 bases and the J gene lost 3 bases, with 15 bases spanning the gap. The diagnoses drew upon clinical symptoms, serum thyroxine and TRAb, thyroid ultrasound and orbital computed tomography. Of note for this clonotype: Its antigen is as yet unknown.

Material for sequencing was blood. The clonotype originates from a man in his thirties or forties with Graves' ophthalmopathy. V usage is TRBV19 and J usage is TRBJ1-5; D possibly corresponds to TRBD1 (5 bases). The CDR3 sequence: CASRPVLRANQPQHF. The CDR3 nucleotides read TGTGCCAGTAGGCCGGTTCTCAGGGCCAATCAGCCCCAGCATTTT.